This T cell receptor beta chain was retrieved from a study of T cell responses to AZD1222 COVID-19 vaccine. Produced via immunoSEQ multiplex PCR; TCRdb's table is partial and in-frame only. The sample lists 110,000 or so clones, more than 75% occurring once. This CDR3 contains 16 residues. Losses at the gene ends were 0 bases for V and 1 base for J; bases not matched to a gene: 4. Germline CDR1 is SGHNT and CDR2 is YYREEE (reference sequence). Analysis merged second doses at about 4 or about 12 weeks. Study-wide results and caveats: Of spike-specific TCRs, nearly half reportedly target regions left unmutated in variants.

This clone came up a few times. The antigen is not known. This chain uses TRBV5-4 with TRBJ2-3, with 8 bases fitting TRBD2. The sample here was peripheral blood, taken 28 days after the second AZD1222 dose. This TCR was sampled from an adult who received the AZD1222 COVID-19 vaccine. The CDR3 sequence: CASSLAGTRGTDTQYF. CDR3 DNA sequence: TGTGCCAGCAGCTTGGCCGGGACTAGAGGCACAGATACGCAGTATTTT.